Below are 14 T cell receptor beta chains sequenced from a single sample in a study of a mutant IDH1 vaccine in newly diagnosed glioma. Libraries were prepared by immunoSEQ multiplex PCR; TCRdb keeps only in-frame clonotypes and omits some of them. The table shows approximately 100,000 clones, with around 90% occurring only once. Sample time point: baseline, week 1 (first vaccination visit). Treatment here: pre-vaccination baseline after standard-of-care therapy. Specimen: PBMCs, collected from a glioma patient treated with radiotherapy, temozolomide or both. Receptors originate from a woman aged 45 to 65 with glioma.

V usage is TRBV27 and J usage is TRBJ1-5; D perhaps matches TRBD1 (5 bases). Trimming left V 2 bases short and J 6 bases short, with 8 bases between. The V gene's germline CDR1 is MNHEY and CDR2 SMNVEV (reference sequence). The CDR3 covers 13 residues. CDR3 loop: CASSLAGGQPQHF. The CDR3 region has the DNA TGTGCCAGCAGTTTAGCGGGGGGTCAGCCCCAGCATTTT.

The rearrangement links TRBV13 to TRBJ2-1, with D perhaps TRBD1 (6 bases). The CDR3 totals 14 residues. With 3 bases removed from V and 4 bases from J, the gap between germline ends came to 10 bases. Germline lookup yields CDR1 PRHDT and CDR2 FYEKMQ (reference sequence). The CDR3 here is CASSLGARYNEQFF. In nucleotides, the CDR3 is TGTGCCAGCAGCTTGGGGGCGCGGTACAATGAGCAGTTCTTC.

This chain uses TRBV5-1 with TRBJ1-4, with 9 positions matching TRBD1. Germline V gene data show CDR1 as SGHRS and CDR2 as YFSETQ. CDR3 size: 16 residues. V lost 6 bases to trimming and J lost 7 bases; unmatched junction nucleotides: 13. Here the CDR3 reads CASTPGGRQGVEKLFF. The CDR3 DNA sequence: TGCGCCAGCACCCCCGGGGGGAGACAGGGGGTTGAAAAACTGTTTTTT.

This clone was observed a few times. The chain uses TRBV6-5 and TRBJ2-7; 7 bases map to TRBD2. V was pared by 0 bases and J by 6 bases, with 5 bases of the junction left unmatched. CDR1 MNHEY and CDR2 SVGAGI come from the germline V gene. This CDR3 comprises 14 residues. CDR3: CASSYSRRTSEQYF. CDR3 bases: TGTGCCAGCAGTTACTCCAGGCGGACTAGCGAGCAGTACTTC.

This rearrangement joins TRBV7-2 to TRBJ1-6; D is ambiguous. The germline V gene encodes CDR1 SGHTA and CDR2 FQGNSA. This CDR3 is built from 14 residues. Trimming cost V 6 bases and J 5 bases, with 11 bases left between them. This chain's CDR3 is CASRPPGDNSPLHF. In nucleotides, the CDR3 is TGTGCCAGCAGACCCCCGGGAGATAATTCACCCCTCCACTTT.

The CDR3 sequence is CASSQVGGSEQYF. The CDR3 DNA is TGCGCCAGCAGCCAAGTCGGGGGTTCCGAGCAGTACTTC. The chain employs TRBV4-1 and TRBJ2-7; TRBD2 might be the D (6 bases). The CDR3 has 13 residues. V lost 1 base and J 6 bases, leaving 10 bases between the germline ends. Per germline, CDR1 MGHRA and CDR2 YSYEKL.

This clone occurred once. V usage is TRBV18 and J usage is TRBJ2-1; 9 nucleotides line up with TRBD2. The V gene end was trimmed by 2 bases and the J gene end by 6 bases; junction bases not matched to a gene: 5. Germline V gene sequence: CDR1 KGHSH, CDR2 LQKENI. This CDR3 is built from 15 residues. The CDR3 nucleotides read TGTGCCAGCTCACCAAGGCGGGAGGGAGGCAATGAGCAGTTCTTC. Translating it yields CASSPRREGGNEQFF.

The chain joins TRBV27 to TRBJ2-1; D is ambiguous. There are 12 residues in the CDR3. Germline-derived CDR1 and CDR2 are MNHEY and SMNVEV (reference sequence). V was pared by 7 bases and J by 5 bases, with 9 bases between. CDR3 DNA sequence: TGTGCCAGCACAACAGCGAACAATGAGCAGTTCTTC. Protein product: CASTTANNEQFF.

V usage is TRBV5-1 and J usage is TRBJ2-1; the D call may be TRBD1 or TRBD2 (6 bases each). CDR3 length equals 16 residues. V shed 0 bases and J shed 8 bases, with 18 bases lying between them. Per germline, CDR1 SGHRS and CDR2 YFSETQ. The CDR3 DNA reads TGCGCCAGCAGCTTGGAAGACTTCCCCGGGGGCGATGAGCAGTTCTTC. It encodes CASSLEDFPGGDEQFF.

The chain links TRBV28 to TRBJ2-1; TRBD2 matches at 11 bases. The CDR3 sequence is 15 residues long. The germline CDR1 and CDR2 sequences are MDHEN and SYDVKM. With V trimmed by 7 bases and J by 9 bases, 11 bases remained unmatched. CDR3 DNA sequence: TGTGCCAGCACCCAACTAGCGGGAGTATCGAGTGAGCAGTTCTTC. As protein: CASTQLAGVSSEQFF.

The genes are TRBV9 and TRBJ1-3; D not resolved. V shed 0 bases and J shed 8 bases, with 12 bases lying between them. This CDR3 comprises 14 residues. CDR1 is SGDLS and CDR2 is YYNGEE in the germline V gene. CDR3: CASSVGTPGDTIYF. DNA of the CDR3: TGTGCCAGCAGCGTAGGGACCCCCGGGGACACCATATATTTT.

The chain uses TRBV7-6 and TRBJ2-2; 7 bases are shared with TRBD2. The ends lost 2 bases at V and 0 bases at J; junction bases unmatched: 9. This CDR3 region has 18 residues. Germline assignment: CDR1 SGHVS and CDR2 FNYEAQ. CDR3 nucleotide sequence: TGTGCCAGCAGCTTATTACCTAGCGGTGGCGCGAACACCGGGGAGCTGTTTTTT. It specifies CASSLLPSGGANTGELFF.

The chain combines TRBV30 with TRBJ2-7, with D unresolved. V was cut by 1 base and J by 3 bases, with 7 bases left in between. There are 12 residues in the CDR3. CDR1 is GTSNPN and CDR2 is SVGIG in the germline V gene (reference sequence). The CDR3 sequence is CAWSATNYEQYF. The CDR3 nucleotides are TGTGCCTGGAGTGCGACAAACTACGAGCAGTACTTC.

The chain joins TRBV5-1 to TRBJ2-1; 9 bases are shared with TRBD2. Trimming removed 4 bases from V and 4 bases from J; junction bases left unmatched: 9. The CDR3 totals 16 residues. Germline V gene lookup returns CDR1 SGHRS and CDR2 YFSETQ. The CDR3 sequence is CASSVVAGVMYNEQFF. Here the CDR3 DNA reads TGCGCCAGCAGCGTCGTAGCGGGAGTGATGTACAATGAGCAGTTCTTC. Together with reference TRBV5-1 and TRBJ2-1, the CDR3 gives the full variable domain: KAGVTQTPRYLIKTRGQQVTLSCSPISGHRSVSWYQQTPGQGLQFLFEYFSETQRNKGNFPGRFSGRQFSNSRSEMNVSTLELGDSALYLCASSVVAGVMYNEQFFGPGTRLTVL.